A single sample gave rise to the 27 T cell receptor beta chains below, sequenced in a study of OX40 agonist ivuxolimab in advanced cancers. Sequenced by immunoSEQ multiplex PCR; TCRdb stores in-frame clones only, minus some. The sample carries roughly 70,000 clones, roughly 87% recorded once. This sample comprised CD4+ or CD8+ T cells sorted from blood, obtained in a trial of the OX40 agonist ivuxolimab. The receptors shown here come from an adult with an advanced solid tumor such as melanoma, head and neck, liver or kidney cancer.

CDR3 DNA: TGTGCCAGCAGTTACCGTCCGTCTGGGGGCCGGGAGACCCAGTACTTC. As protein: CASSYRPSGGRETQYF. The J gene is TRBJ2-5, the V gene TRBV6-7, with D maybe TRBD1 (6 bases). TRBV6-7 is an ORF, and what it does is uncertain. The CDR3 runs 16 residues. The V gene lost 2 bases and the J gene lost 5 bases, with 18 bases spanning the gap.

V gene TRBV28 combines with J gene TRBJ1-6; possibly TRBD1 for D (5 bases). The length of the CDR3 is 13 residues. V was shortened by 9 bases and J by 6 bases, with 12 bases between the two germline ends. The germline V gene encodes CDR1 MDHEN and CDR2 SYDVKM. The CDR3 loop is CASTGLSNSPLHF. CDR3 sequence (DNA): TGTGCCAGTACGGGGCTAAGTAATTCACCCCTCCACTTT.

The chain recombines TRBV7-8 with TRBJ1-1, with D maybe TRBD1 (5 bases). Trimming shortened V by 3 bases and J by 2 bases, and 16 bases separated the two germline ends. The CDR3 is made up of 16 amino acids. Germline CDR1 and CDR2: SGHVS and FQNEAQ. The CDR3 nucleotides read TGTGCCAGCAGCTTTTGGGGGGATGGTCTTAACACTGAAGCTTTCTTT. This codes for CASSFWGDGLNTEAFF. The full variable domain, with the rest looked up from reference TRBV7-8 and TRBJ1-1, is GAGVSQSPRYKVAKRGQDVALRCDPISGHVSLFWYQQALGQGPEFLTYFQNEAQLDKSGLPSDRFFAERPEGSVSTLKIQRTQQEDSAVYLCASSFWGDGLNTEAFFGQGTRLTVV.

The V and J genes are TRBV28 and TRBJ2-7; TRBD1 agrees at 8 bases. J was trimmed by 7 bases and V by 7 bases; bases with no gene match: 15. CDR3 length: 15 amino acids. Germline V lookup: CDR1 MDHEN, CDR2 SYDVKM. The CDR3 DNA reads TGTGCCAGCACCACCAGGGGGCTGGTACTACGTGAGCAGTACTTC. This gives the protein CASTTRGLVLREQYF. The variable domain in full, with the rest retrieved from reference TRBV28 and TRBJ2-7, is DVKVTQSSRYLVKRTGEKVFLECVQDMDHENMFWYRQDPGLGLRLIYFSYDVKMKEKGDIPEGYSVSREKKERFSLILESASTNQTSMYLCASTTRGLVLREQYFGPGTRLTVT.

The rearrangement uses TRBV28 and TRBJ1-4; D gene ambiguous. The CDR3 covers 15 residues. The V gene lost 1 base and the J gene lost 11 bases, with 17 bases spanning the gap. Germline V gene data show CDR1 as MDHEN and CDR2 as SYDVKM. This CDR3 reads CASSLSVSSWGKLFF. The CDR3 DNA is TGTGCCAGCAGTTTATCGGTCTCCTCCTGGGGTAAACTGTTTTTT. Variable domain in full (rest from reference TRBV28 and TRBJ1-4): DVKVTQSSRYLVKRTGEKVFLECVQDMDHENMFWYRQDPGLGLRLIYFSYDVKMKEKGDIPEGYSVSREKKERFSLILESASTNQTSMYLCASSLSVSSWGKLFFGSGTQLSVL.

CDR3 in amino acids: CASSQDNAGGRAHEQYF. As DNA, the CDR3 is TGTGCCAGCAGCCAAGATAATGCGGGCGGGAGGGCCCACGAGCAGTACTTC. The chain employs TRBV4-2 and TRBJ2-7; 9 nucleotides agree with TRBD2. V was pared by 0 bases and J by 5 bases, with 11 bases of the junction left unmatched. CDR1 is LGHNA, CDR2 YNFKEQ, per germline. This CDR3 has 17 residues.

The chain joins TRBV7-9 to TRBJ1-1, with 8 positions matching TRBD1. The CDR3 totals 15 residues. Trimming at V came to 6 bases and at J to 7 bases, leaving 13 bases not matched to a gene. Germline loops: CDR1 SEHNR, CDR2 FQNEAQ (reference sequence). The CDR3 DNA reads as TGTGCCAGCAGTTTGAATTTGGACAGGGAAAATGAAGCTTTCTTT. The encoded protein is CASSLNLDRENEAFF.

V and J are TRBV18 and TRBJ2-3; D ambiguous. Germline V lookup: CDR1 KGHSH, CDR2 LQKENI. This CDR3 is 13 amino acids long. With 3 bases removed from V and 2 bases from J, the gap between germline ends came to 6 bases. Here the CDR3 DNA reads TGTGCCAGCTCACCTCGGAACACAGATACGCAGTATTTT. It encodes CASSPRNTDTQYF.

The rearrangement links TRBV30 to TRBJ2-5, with unresolved D. The CDR3 runs 13 residues. Germline CDR1 is GTSNPN and CDR2 is SVGIG (reference sequence). V dropped 2 bases and J dropped 7 bases, with 14 bases sitting between them. The CDR3: CAWSPSRTGTQYF. The CDR3 DNA follows: TGTGCCTGGAGTCCCAGCAGGACGGGGACCCAGTACTTC.

The chain is built from TRBV27 and TRBJ1-2; 7 nucleotides match TRBD1. Trimming cost V 4 bases and J 4 bases; bases outside gene matches: 9. The CDR3 covers 15 residues. Germline-derived CDR1 and CDR2 are MNHEY and SMNVEV (reference sequence). The CDR3 loop reads CASSSWEGASYGYTF. CDR3 DNA: TGTGCCAGCAGTTCTTGGGAGGGGGCGAGCTATGGCTACACCTTC.

The genes are TRBV19 and TRBJ2-1; no clear D gene. V was clipped by 3 bases and J by 0 bases, with 9 bases between them. CDR1 LNHDA and CDR2 SQIVND come from the germline V gene (reference sequence). There are 15 residues in the CDR3. The CDR3: CASSIESSSYNEQFF. In nucleotides, the CDR3 is TGTGCCAGTAGTATTGAGAGCAGCTCCTACAATGAGCAGTTCTTC. Together with reference TRBV19 and TRBJ2-1, the CDR3 gives the full variable domain: DGGITQSPKYLFRKEGQNVTLSCEQNLNHDAMYWYRQDPGQGLRLIYYSQIVNDFQKGDIAEGYSVSREKKESFPLTVTSAQKNPTAFYLCASSIESSSYNEQFFGPGTRLTVL.

This chain links TRBV19 with TRBJ2-7; D may be TRBD1 (6 bases). This CDR3 is 14 amino acids long. Trimming shortened V by 4 bases and J by 7 bases, and 17 bases separated the two germline ends. Germline CDR1 is LNHDA and CDR2 is SQIVND (reference sequence). The CDR3 region is CASSTHGTSGEQYF. The CDR3 region has the DNA TGTGCCAGTAGTACCCACGGGACATCGGGAGAGCAGTACTTC.

The rearrangement joins TRBV6-6 to TRBJ1-6, with 7 bases aligning to TRBD1. Germline CDR1 and CDR2: MNHNY and SVGAGI (reference sequence). The V gene end was trimmed by 5 bases and the J gene end by 7 bases; junction bases not matched to a gene: 5. The CDR3 contains 14 residues. The CDR3 DNA reads as TGTGCCAGCAGTCGGGACAGCAAGAATTCACCCCTCCACTTT. Its translation is CASSRDSKNSPLHF.

V is TRBV25-1 and J is TRBJ2-3; D is ambiguous. Trimming left V 6 bases short and J 0 bases short, with 10 bases between. The CDR3 is made up of 14 amino acids. CDR1 is MGHDK and CDR2 is SYGVNS in the germline V gene. Here the CDR3 reads CASRDGSSTDTQYF. CDR3 nucleotides: TGTGCCAGCAGGGACGGGTCTAGCACAGATACGCAGTATTTT.

The gene calls are TRBV5-1 and TRBJ1-1; TRBD1 aligns across 9 bases. The CDR3 contains 15 residues. Germline CDR1 SGHRS, CDR2 YFSETQ. Trimming cost V 2 bases and J 5 bases; bases outside gene matches: 7. The CDR3 reads CASSLLQGARTEAFF. The CDR3 region has the DNA TGCGCCAGCAGCTTATTACAGGGGGCGCGAACTGAAGCTTTCTTT.

V is TRBV6-1 and J is TRBJ2-1, with 10 bases identical to TRBD2. Germline CDR1 reads MNHNS; CDR2 reads SASEGT. The CDR3 has 14 residues. V lost 5 bases to trimming and J lost 4 bases; unmatched junction nucleotides: 2. The chain's CDR3 is CASSSSGGYNEQFF. In DNA, the CDR3 is TGTGCCAGCAGTTCTAGCGGGGGATACAATGAGCAGTTCTTC.

The J gene is TRBJ2-3, the V gene TRBV5-1; 9 positions agree with TRBD2. The CDR3 covers 14 residues. Losses at the gene ends were 7 bases for V and 1 base for J; bases not matched to a gene: 4. Per the germline V gene, CDR1 is SGHRS and CDR2 is YFSETQ. This chain's CDR3 is CASSRTSGTDTQYF. The CDR3 bases are TGCGCCAGCTCGAGGACTAGCGGCACAGATACGCAGTATTTT.

The V call is TRBV7-3, the J call TRBJ2-3; 8 bases are shared with TRBD1. Losses at the gene ends were 5 bases for V and 1 base for J; bases not matched to a gene: 5. From germline, CDR1 is SGHTA and CDR2 FQGTGA. The CDR3 spans 15 residues. In DNA form, the CDR3 reads TGTGCCAGCAGCCCAGGGGGCTGGGGCACAGATACGCAGTATTTT. Translating it yields CASSPGGWGTDTQYF.

The chain links TRBV7-2 to TRBJ1-2, with 9 bases lining up with TRBD1. The CDR3 sequence is 15 residues long. J gave up 2 bases and V 5 bases, and 6 bases lay outside the gene matches. Germline CDR1 reads SGHTA; CDR2 reads FQGNSA. The CDR3 region is CASSAGQGMNYGYTF. The CDR3 coding sequence is TGTGCCAGCAGCGCCGGACAGGGGATGAACTATGGCTACACCTTC.

Only one count was recorded for this clone. The V and J genes are TRBV7-3 and TRBJ1-3; D call uncertain. Deletions cut 5 bases from V and 0 bases from J, with 8 bases between. Germline V lookup: CDR1 SGHTA, CDR2 FQGTGA. The CDR3 covers 14 residues. The CDR3 reads CASSPQNSGNTIYF. Here the CDR3 DNA reads TGTGCCAGCAGCCCGCAGAACTCTGGAAACACCATATATTTT.

The CDR3 spells CASSFSGVGTGKENEQFF. The CDR3 DNA sequence: TGTGCCAGCAGCTTCTCCGGAGTAGGGACAGGGAAAGAAAATGAGCAGTTCTTC. The chain is built from TRBV7-9 and TRBJ2-1, with 9 bases matching TRBD1. The CDR3 sequence is 18 residues long. Germline CDR1 and CDR2: SEHNR and FQNEAQ (reference sequence). Trimming cost V 3 bases and J 7 bases; bases outside gene matches: 16.

The J gene is TRBJ2-1, the V gene TRBV28; a weak D match, TRBD2 (6 bases). The CDR3 spans 13 residues. V dropped 8 bases and J dropped 5 bases, with 13 bases sitting between them. Germline V gene data show CDR1 as MDHEN and CDR2 as SYDVKM. CDR3: CASDPGGDNEQFF. The CDR3 DNA reads TGTGCCAGCGATCCCGGAGGGGACAATGAGCAGTTCTTC.

The chain carries TRBV7-9 and TRBJ1-2; 8 positions agree with TRBD1. From germline, CDR1 is SEHNR and CDR2 FQNEAQ (reference sequence). The CDR3 consists of 15 residues. Trimming removed 6 bases from V and 8 bases from J; junction bases left unmatched: 14. The CDR3, as DNA: TGTGCCAGCAGTCTGGGTGGGCAGGGGGCGAGAGGCTACACCTTC. This sequence encodes CASSLGGQGARGYTF.

This rearrangement joins TRBV14 to TRBJ1-2; D is undetermined. Germline V lookup: CDR1 SGHDN, CDR2 FVKESK. V gave up 2 bases and J gave up 4 bases, with 8 bases separating them. This CDR3 comprises 13 residues. CDR3 in amino acids: CASSQLRFYGYTF. The CDR3 coding sequence is TGTGCCAGCAGCCAACTACGTTTCTATGGCTACACCTTC.

V and J are TRBV6-5 and TRBJ2-7; D may be TRBD1 or TRBD2 (5 bases each). With 6 bases removed from V and 4 bases from J, the gap between germline ends came to 10 bases. CDR3 size: 12 residues. Germline CDR1 is MNHEY and CDR2 is SVGAGI. CDR3 loop: CASSDEGYEQYF. The CDR3 DNA follows: TGTGCCAGCAGCGACGAGGGGTACGAGCAGTACTTC.

The chain combines TRBV20-1 with TRBJ2-7; D is unclear. Germline assignment: CDR1 DFQATT and CDR2 SNEGSKA (reference sequence). With 7 bases removed from V and 3 bases from J, the gap between germline ends came to 10 bases. The CDR3 runs 11 residues. The CDR3 spells CSGLRNYEQYF. The CDR3 DNA sequence: TGCAGTGGTTTAAGGAACTACGAGCAGTACTTC.

The J gene is TRBJ1-2, the V gene TRBV30; D possibly corresponds to TRBD1 (6 bases). The CDR3 sequence is 11 residues long. Germline V gene sequence: CDR1 GTSNPN, CDR2 SVGIG (reference sequence). The CDR3 spells CYGDTNYGYTF. DNA for the CDR3: TGTTACGGGGACACTAACTATGGCTACACCTTC.